Each of the 29 T cell receptor beta chains below was sequenced from the same sample in a study of shared clonotypes between healthy human individuals. Repertoires were generated with immunoSEQ multiplex PCR, while TCRdb's copy carries only in-frame clones and drops some. The table has 1.4 million or so clones, less than 99% seen once. Sequenced sample: naive CD4+ T cells sorted from blood. Documented subset: CD45RA+ positively selected. The receptors come from a man aged 30 to 45 in good health.

The gene calls are TRBV2 and TRBJ2-3, with D perhaps TRBD1 (5 bases). The germline V gene encodes CDR1 SNHLY and CDR2 FYNNEI. This CDR3 is built from 14 residues. Trimming cost V 6 bases and J 4 bases, with 14 bases left between them. The CDR3 bases are TGTGCCAGCAGACTTTCAGGGTCCCCAGATACGCAGTATTTT. Amino acid sequence: CASRLSGSPDTQYF. Using reference TRBV2 and TRBJ2-3 for the parts outside the CDR3, the full variable domain is EPEVTQTPSHQVTQMGQEVILRCVPISNHLYFYWYRQILGQKVEFLVSFYNNEISEKSEIFDDQFSVERPDGSNFTLKIRSTKLEDSAMYFCASRLSGSPDTQYFGPGTRLTVL.

The rearrangement uses TRBV7-9 and TRBJ1-4, with a weak D call TRBD1 (6 bases). Germline lookup yields CDR1 SEHNR and CDR2 FQNEAQ (reference sequence). This CDR3 contains 15 residues. With 1 base removed from V and 7 bases from J, the gap between germline ends came to 13 bases. CDR3 in amino acids: CASSLEGGMGEKLFF. The CDR3 bases are TGTGCCAGCAGCTTAGAGGGGGGTATGGGTGAAAAACTGTTTTTT.

This sequence joins TRBV7-8 and TRBJ2-7; the D gene is possibly TRBD2 (5 bases). The germline CDR1 and CDR2 sequences are SGHVS and FQNEAQ. V gave up 2 bases and J gave up 4 bases, with 15 bases separating them. This CDR3 region has 15 residues. The CDR3 region is CASSLLGVVEYEQYF. CDR3 DNA: TGTGCCAGCAGCTTATTGGGAGTGGTTGAGTACGAGCAGTACTTC.

CDR3 sequence reads: CASSFGQSLPQHF. The CDR3 DNA follows: TGTGCCAGCAGCTTCGGACAATCGCTGCCCCAGCATTTT. V usage is TRBV7-2 and J usage is TRBJ1-5; a possible D gene is TRBD1 (5 bases). Germline assignment: CDR1 SGHTA and CDR2 FQGNSA. V gave up 3 bases and J gave up 9 bases, with 12 bases separating them. The CDR3 is 13 residues long.

This clone was counted a single time. V usage is TRBV5-1 and J usage is TRBJ2-3, with a tentative D call TRBD2 (5 bases). The CDR3 is 14 residues long. Germline CDR1 SGHRS, CDR2 YFSETQ. V lost 0 bases and J 6 bases, leaving 11 bases between the germline ends. The CDR3 nucleotides are TGCGCCAGCAGCTTGGGGCGGGCCGGGGATACGCAGTATTTT. This translates into CASSLGRAGDTQYF.

The genes are TRBV6-5 and TRBJ1-1; 7 bases map to TRBD1. V dropped 2 bases and J dropped 1; count of bases not matched to a gene: 7. The CDR3 runs to 16 residues. Per the germline V gene, CDR1 is MNHEY and CDR2 is SVGAGI. The CDR3 sequence is CASSYDRGRTNTEAFF. The CDR3 nucleotides read TGTGCCAGCAGTTACGATAGGGGGCGGACGAACACTGAAGCTTTCTTT.

The chain's CDR3 is CASSLEAPEQFF. CDR3 coding DNA: TGTGCCAGCAGCTTAGAAGCCCCTGAGCAGTTCTTC. The rearrangement joins TRBV11-2 to TRBJ2-1; D remains unclear. Germline CDR1 SGHAT, CDR2 FQNNGV. The germline V and J ends were trimmed by 0 bases and 9 bases, with 6 bases remaining between them. The CDR3 spans 12 residues.

The chain combines TRBV10-3 with TRBJ1-1, with no clear D. The CDR3 has 11 amino acids. Trimming stripped 3 bases from V and 10 bases from J, with 9 bases between. Looked up from germline, CDR1 is ENHRY and CDR2 is SYGVKD. For the CDR3, the DNA is TGTGCCATCAGTGATACGTCAGGAGCTTTCTTT. This codes for CAISDTSGAFF.

V is TRBV5-1 and J is TRBJ2-1; D gene uncertain. Germline CDR1 is SGHRS and CDR2 is YFSETQ. V was trimmed by 0 bases and J by 5 bases, leaving 21 bases between them. The CDR3 has 18 amino acids. CDR3 loop: CASSLAGLRANLDNEQFF. CDR3 nucleotide sequence: TGCGCCAGCAGCTTGGCCGGTCTGAGAGCTAATCTTGACAATGAGCAGTTCTTC.

The chain joins TRBV5-4 to TRBJ2-7; 8 bases are a match to TRBD1. J gave up 9 bases and V 4 bases, and 12 bases lay outside the gene matches. The length of the CDR3 is 14 residues. Germline assignment: CDR1 SGHNT and CDR2 YYREEE (reference sequence). CDR3 sequence (DNA): TGTGCCAGCAGCGGAGGACAGGGAGCGTTTTGGCAGTACTTC. It specifies CASSGGQGAFWQYF.

The chain recombines TRBV19 with TRBJ1-1; TRBD1 agrees at 7 bases. The CDR3 loop spans 14 amino acids. Germline V gene sequence: CDR1 LNHDA, CDR2 SQIVND (reference sequence). V was pared by 3 bases and J by 7 bases, with 8 bases of the junction left unmatched. The CDR3 DNA reads TGTGCCAGTAGTATCGTCAGAGGGGGCTTTGAAGCTTTCTTT. It specifies CASSIVRGGFEAFF. Drawing the rest from reference TRBV19 and TRBJ1-1, the complete variable domain is DGGITQSPKYLFRKEGQNVTLSCEQNLNHDAMYWYRQDPGQGLRLIYYSQIVNDFQKGDIAEGYSVSREKKESFPLTVTSAQKNPTAFYLCASSIVRGGFEAFFGQGTRLTVV.

CDR3 loop: CASSQHVLGVNTGELFF. Written as DNA, the CDR3 is TGCGCCAGCAGCCAACACGTCCTCGGGGTAAACACCGGGGAGCTGTTTTTT. This chain connects TRBV4-3 to TRBJ2-2; D is perhaps TRBD2 (5 bases). Germline-derived CDR1 and CDR2 are LGHNA and YSLEER. The CDR3 totals 17 residues. Trimming stripped 2 bases from V and 2 bases from J, with 15 bases between.

The rearrangement uses TRBV4-3 and TRBJ2-6; the D is unclear. The CDR3 loop spans 16 amino acids. CDR1 is LGHNA, CDR2 YSLEER, per germline. Trimming shortened V by 4 bases and J by 2 bases, and 12 bases separated the two germline ends. The CDR3 DNA follows: TGCGCCAGCAGCCGGGCGACTGAGCCTGGGGCCAACGTCCTGACTTTC. Translated: CASSRATEPGANVLTF.

This chain connects TRBV9 to TRBJ2-3; 11 bases fit TRBD1. Germline lookup yields CDR1 SGDLS and CDR2 YYNGEE. Trimming removed 3 bases from V and 5 bases from J; junction bases left unmatched: 8. This CDR3 spans 16 amino acids. CDR3 DNA: TGTGCCAGCAGCGGAGGTGTGGGACAGGGGGTAGATACGCAGTATTTT. Protein: CASSGGVGQGVDTQYF.

The chain couples TRBV2 to TRBJ2-5; 9 bases agree with TRBD2. This CDR3 is 20 amino acids long. With V trimmed by 2 bases and J by 4 bases, 20 bases remained unmatched. Germline V gives CDR1 SNHLY, CDR2 FYNNEI. In DNA, the CDR3 is TGTGCCAGCAGTGAAAGGGTCGCGGGAGGGTTTCTTGGCTTGGGAGAGACCCAGTACTTC. Protein sequence: CASSERVAGGFLGLGETQYF.

The V and J genes are TRBV11-2 and TRBJ2-1; D unresolved. V lost 1 base and J lost 6, with 10 bases in between. Germline assignment: CDR1 SGHAT and CDR2 FQNNGV. The CDR3 sequence is 14 residues long. CDR3 in amino acids: CASSLVAVSNEQFF. CDR3 nucleotides: TGTGCCAGCAGCTTAGTGGCAGTTAGCAATGAGCAGTTCTTC.

This clone was detected only once. The chain joins TRBV27 to TRBJ2-2; 16 nucleotides agree with TRBD2. The CDR3 is made up of 16 amino acids. CDR1 and CDR2 from the germline V gene are MNHEY and SMNVEV (reference sequence). The junction had 4 bases not matched to a gene; V was cut back by 6 bases and J by 6 bases. CDR3 residues: CASSSGTSGRAGELFF. In DNA, the CDR3 is TGTGCCAGCAGCTCTGGGACTAGCGGGAGGGCCGGGGAGCTGTTTTTT.

The rearrangement links TRBV7-9 to TRBJ1-1, with 10 bases identical to TRBD1. The CDR3 totals 14 residues. Trimming cost V 4 bases and J 1 base; bases outside gene matches: 0. Looked up from germline, CDR1 is SEHNR and CDR2 is FQNEAQ (reference sequence). The CDR3 loop reads CASSWDRGNTEAFF. The CDR3 bases are TGTGCCAGCAGCTGGGACAGGGGGAACACTGAAGCTTTCTTT.

The V and J genes are TRBV6-5 and TRBJ1-3; 10 bases match TRBD1. Germline CDR1 MNHEY, CDR2 SVGAGI. V lost 0 bases, J lost 2 bases, and 1 base stayed unmatched. The CDR3 sequence is 16 residues long. The chain's CDR3 is CASSYSGQGTGNTIYF. The CDR3 DNA reads as TGTGCCAGCAGTTACTCGGGACAGGGGACTGGAAACACCATATATTTT.

V and J are TRBV7-2 and TRBJ2-2; unclear D gene. The CDR3 consists of 17 residues. Deletions cut 3 bases from V and 4 bases from J, with 18 bases between. CDR1 SGHTA and CDR2 FQGNSA come from the germline V gene. The CDR3 region has the DNA TGTGCCAGCAGCTTCCGGATACCTTATCTCATCACCGGGGAGCTGTTTTTT. This encodes CASSFRIPYLITGELFF.

This sequence joins TRBV7-9 and TRBJ2-3; D unclear. This CDR3 is built from 17 residues. CDR1 and CDR2 (germline): SEHNR, FQNEAQ (reference sequence). V was shortened by 3 bases and J by 0 bases, with 16 bases between the two germline ends. The CDR3 DNA reads as TGTGCCAGCAGCTTTTCCGCCAGCATCGGCAGCACAGATACGCAGTATTTT. Amino acid sequence: CASSFSASIGSTDTQYF.

The rearrangement uses TRBV29-1 and TRBJ2-7, with D perhaps TRBD2 (5 bases). V shed 4 bases and J shed 6 bases, with 7 bases lying between them. CDR1 and CDR2 from the germline V gene are SQVTM and ANQGSEA. This CDR3 has 10 residues. This CDR3 is CSVAGSEQYF. CDR3 in DNA: TGCAGCGTTGCGGGGAGCGAGCAGTACTTC.

The chain carries TRBV5-5 and TRBJ2-5, with TRBD2 matching 8 bases. From germline, CDR1 is SGHKS and CDR2 YYEKEE (reference sequence). V gave up 9 bases and J gave up 3 bases; unmatched junction bases: 4. This CDR3 contains 12 residues. This CDR3 is CATGLAKETQYF. The CDR3 nucleotides read TGTGCCACCGGACTAGCCAAAGAGACCCAGTACTTC.

The J gene is TRBJ2-7, the V gene TRBV5-4, with a weak D call TRBD2 (6 bases). V was shortened by 4 bases and J by 2 bases, with 10 bases between the two germline ends. The CDR3 is 13 residues long. CDR1 and CDR2 (germline): SGHNT, YYREEE (reference sequence). The CDR3 sequence is CASSRTSTYEQYF. In nucleotides, the CDR3 is TGTGCCAGCAGCCGTACTAGCACCTACGAGCAGTACTTC. The whole variable domain, remainder taken from reference TRBV5-4 and TRBJ2-7, is ETGVTQSPTHLIKTRGQQVTLRCSSQSGHNTVSWYQQALGQGPQFIFQYYREEENGRGNFPPRFSGLQFPNYSSELNVNALELDDSALYLCASSRTSTYEQYFGPGTRLTVT.

This sequence joins TRBV2 and TRBJ1-1; no clear D. The CDR3 contains 13 residues. Germline V CDR1 and CDR2: SNHLY, FYNNEI. Trimming took 10 bases from V and 1 from J, leaving 13 bases between them. For the CDR3, the DNA is TGTGCCACCCGGCGGGGAGGGAACACTGAAGCTTTCTTT. The encoded protein is CATRRGGNTEAFF.

The genes are TRBV23-1 and TRBJ2-7; no definite D call. TRBV23-1 qualifies as an ORF whose function is uncertain. V lost 8 bases, J lost 1 base, and 3 bases lay in between. The CDR3 extends over 10 amino acids. The DNA for the CDR3 is TGCGCCAGCGCGTCCTACGAGCAGTACTTC. Its protein is CASASYEQYF.

CDR3 sequence (DNA): TGTGCCAGCCTACGGGGTGGCACAGATACGCAGTATTTT. This sequence encodes CASLRGGTDTQYF. This chain joins TRBV25-1 and TRBJ2-3; perhaps TRBD2 as D (5 bases). Trimming shortened V by 8 bases and J by 1 base, and 10 bases separated the two germline ends. CDR1 MGHDK and CDR2 SYGVNS come from the germline V gene. This CDR3 comprises 13 residues.

V is TRBV5-1 and J is TRBJ2-7, with 9 nucleotides matching TRBD2. The germline V gene encodes CDR1 SGHRS and CDR2 YFSETQ. The CDR3 sequence is 14 residues long. The V gene end was trimmed by 4 bases and the J gene end by 2 bases; junction bases not matched to a gene: 4. The CDR3 coding sequence is TGCGCCAGCAGCCTAGCGGGACCCCCCTACGAGCAGTACTTC. Translation: CASSLAGPPYEQYF.

This rearrangement joins TRBV30 to TRBJ1-1, with a tentative D call TRBD1 (6 bases). V gave up 8 bases and J gave up 5 bases, with 18 bases separating them. Germline CDR1 is GTSNPN and CDR2 is SVGIG (reference sequence). The CDR3 length is 13 residues. The CDR3 DNA sequence: TGTGCCGGAACAGGGCTCTTTCGGACTGAAGCTTTCTTT. Its protein product is CAGTGLFRTEAFF. Supplemented by reference TRBV30 and TRBJ1-1, the full variable domain reads SQTIHQWPATLVQPVGSPLSLECTVEGTSNPNLYWYRQAAGRGLQLLFYSVGIGQISSEVPQNLSASRPQDRQFILSSKKLLLSDSGFYLCAGTGLFRTEAFFGQGTRLTVV.